Sequencing of this T cell receptor beta chain was carried out in a study of CD8+ T cells in alopecia areata. For the study at large: A regimen of oral tofacitinib, 5 to 10 mg twice daily, was given to treated patients. A 6-month off-drug phase came after tofacitinib, which had lasted 6 to 18 months.

Extracted from the samples, RNA was reverse transcribed into cDNA to serve as the sequencing template. Data came from immunoSEQ multiplex PCR; TCRdb stores just in-frame clones and leaves some out. The sample has some 100,000 clones, more than 30% seen once. The CDR3 length is 15 residues. The J segment lost 6 bases and the V segment lost 2 bases, leaving 6 bases of the junction unmatched. Germline V CDR1 and CDR2: SGHNT, YYREEE (reference sequence). As part of sample collection, lesional scalp punch biopsies and peripheral blood were taken from alopecia areata patients. Isolation of CD4+ and CD8+ T cells from PBMCs was achieved by sorting.

This sequence originates from a human donor with alopecia areata. Material for sequencing was CD4+ T cells sorted from blood. This rearrangement joins TRBV5-4 to TRBJ2-1; 9 bases match TRBD2. The CDR3 loop reads CASSLRGGGANEQFF. CDR3 bases: TGTGCCAGCAGCTTAAGAGGCGGGGGGGCCAATGAGCAGTTCTTC.